This T cell receptor beta chain originates from a study of cytomegalovirus exposure and HLA in healthy donors. Study information: HLA-typed donors were the source of about 85 million unique TCRs held in an early data release. Findings and limits, study-wide: It was reported that the classifier diagnosed cytomegalovirus status with high specificity and sensitivity in both the original and validation cohorts. Donors were assumed by presence/absence analyses to have roughly uniform sequencing depth.

With 60 Vbeta and 13 Jbeta primers, the PCR was carried out. Data came from immunoSEQ multiplex PCR; TCRdb stores just in-frame clones and leaves some out. The specimen's table records around 50,000 clones. A remark on this clone: What it recognizes is unknown.

Trimming took off 0 bases at V and 8 bases at J, with 19 bases between the two ends. Germline lookup yields CDR1 MNHNS and CDR2 SASEGT. The CDR3 has 16 residues. Sequencing input: PBMCs. The chain is built from TRBV6-1 and TRBJ1-2; D might be TRBD1 (5 bases). The receptor was derived from a woman aged 25-40 years in good health and CMV-seropositive. The CDR3 loop reads CASSEALRGGRRGYTF. The CDR3 region has the DNA TGTGCCAGCAGTGAAGCGCTTCGGGGCGGGAGAAGGGGCTACACCTTC.